The 8 T cell receptor beta chains below come from one sample, sequenced in a study of blood T cell repertoires in COVID-19. Data came from immunoSEQ multiplex PCR; TCRdb stores just in-frame clones and leaves some out. Of approximately 440,000 clones in the sample, 90% were seen once. Sample: PBMCs or T cells enriched from blood (not recorded which). Receptor source: a man in his late teens or twenties who had recovered from COVID-19.

V usage is TRBV27 and J usage is TRBJ1-2; 9 bases agree with TRBD1. V lost 3 bases and J lost 3; bases outside the gene matches: 11. Germline V lookup: CDR1 MNHEY, CDR2 SMNVEV (reference sequence). This CDR3 region has 17 residues. CDR3 in amino acids: CASSFARTGAPYYGYTF. CDR3 bases: TGTGCCAGCAGTTTTGCCCGGACAGGGGCACCCTACTATGGCTACACCTTC.

The V and J genes are TRBV7-2 and TRBJ1-4; D possibly corresponds to TRBD1 (5 bases). CDR1 and CDR2 (germline): SGHTA, FQGNSA. The CDR3 is 17 amino acids. V shed 0 bases and J shed 0 bases, with 11 bases lying between them. The CDR3 coding sequence is TGTGCCAGCAGCTTAGCAGGGGTCGGCACAACTAATGAAAAACTGTTTTTT. It encodes CASSLAGVGTTNEKLFF.

The rearrangement links TRBV10-3 to TRBJ2-5; tentative D call: TRBD2 (6 bases). Germline V gives CDR1 ENHRY, CDR2 SYGVKD. The V end was cut by 3 bases, the J end by 1 base, with 9 bases between. This CDR3 is 14 amino acids long. CDR3: CAISDGGTQETQYF. CDR3 bases: TGTGCCATCAGTGACGGGGGAACCCAAGAGACCCAGTACTTC.

The chain combines TRBV5-1 with TRBJ1-1; D remains unclear. CDR3 size: 15 residues. Germline assignment: CDR1 SGHRS and CDR2 YFSETQ. The ends were cut back, 4 bases at V and 0 bases at J, with 13 bases in the middle. The DNA for the CDR3 is TGCGCCAGCAGCCCCCGTATTGACATGAACACTGAAGCTTTCTTT. As protein: CASSPRIDMNTEAFF. Full variable domain (rest looked up from reference TRBV5-1 and TRBJ1-1): KAGVTQTPRYLIKTRGQQVTLSCSPISGHRSVSWYQQTPGQGLQFLFEYFSETQRNKGNFPGRFSGRQFSNSRSEMNVSTLELGDSALYLCASSPRIDMNTEAFFGQGTRLTVV.

This sequence joins TRBV2 and TRBJ2-1, with 10 bases that match TRBD1. Trimming cost V 5 bases and J 7 bases; bases outside gene matches: 8. Germline V gene sequence: CDR1 SNHLY, CDR2 FYNNEI. The CDR3 consists of 15 residues. DNA for the CDR3: TGTGCCAGCAGTTCCGGGACAGGGGTTTATAATGAGCAGTTCTTC. Amino acid sequence: CASSSGTGVYNEQFF. The whole variable domain, remainder taken from reference TRBV2 and TRBJ2-1, is EPEVTQTPSHQVTQMGQEVILRCVPISNHLYFYWYRQILGQKVEFLVSFYNNEISEKSEIFDDQFSVERPDGSNFTLKIRSTKLEDSAMYFCASSSGTGVYNEQFFGPGTRLTVL.

The chain links TRBV27 to TRBJ2-1; TRBD2 aligns across 8 bases. The germline V gene has CDR1 MNHEY and CDR2 SMNVEV (reference sequence). V dropped 5 bases and J dropped 7; count of bases not matched to a gene: 13. This CDR3 has 16 amino acids. The CDR3 region is CASSPYFLAGDNEQFF. As DNA, the CDR3 is TGTGCCAGCAGTCCCTACTTTCTAGCGGGCGATAATGAGCAGTTCTTC.

The chain uses TRBV5-6 and TRBJ2-3; maybe TRBD1 (5 bases). This CDR3 region has 12 residues. Trimming removed 4 bases at V and 6 bases at J, with 9 bases between. Germline loops: CDR1 SGHDT, CDR2 YYEEEE. The CDR3 DNA sequence: TGTGCCAGCAGCCAGGGTTCGGATACGCAGTATTTT. The encoded protein is CASSQGSDTQYF.

V and J are TRBV3-1 (or the pseudogene TRBV3-2) and TRBJ1-3; no clear D. Germline loops: CDR1 LGHDT, CDR2 YNNKEL (reference sequence). This CDR3 comprises 15 residues. The ends were cut back, 1 base at V and 0 bases at J, with 7 bases in the middle. The CDR3 nucleotides read TGTGCCAGCAGCCAAGGGCAGGACTCTGGAAACACCATATATTTT. This codes for CASSQGQDSGNTIYF.